This TCR beta chain was documented in a study of T cell responses to AZD1222 COVID-19 vaccine. The CDR3 is 13 residues long. Trimming pared 7 bases from V and 1 base from J, leaving 10 bases between. Study-level findings and limits: Researchers report vaccine-associated CD4 TCRs spanning spike, with dominance at 160-218 and 743-854. Baseline testing showed seropositivity in only six or seven AZD1222 recipients. Possibly, clonal diversity was underestimated; donors were largely white British and included more females.

The assay was immunoSEQ multiplex PCR, and TCRdb's table has in-frame clones only and misses some. The repertoire holds tens of thousands of clones, with around 89% as singletons. A word on this clone: Its target is not known.

The sequence was collected from an adult in good health. The genes are TRBV12-3 or TRBV12-4 and TRBJ1-1, with D unresolved. The material sequenced was peripheral blood, taken on day 0 of AZD1222 vaccination. CDR3 residues: CASTVDANTEAFF. Here the CDR3 DNA reads TGTGCCAGCACCGTGGACGCGAACACTGAAGCTTTCTTT.